Shown below are 17 T cell receptor beta chains from a single sample sequenced in a study of shared T cell receptors in the human thymus. The protocol was immunoSEQ multiplex PCR, while the TCRdb copy is restricted to in-frame clones and leaves out a portion. The profile covers more than 300,000 clones, with roughly 94% appearing a single time and roughly 0.02% taken by the ten largest. The sample taken for sequencing was thymocytes. The receptor set was obtained from a human donor.

The gene calls are TRBV28 and TRBJ1-5; possibly TRBD1 for D (6 bases). The V and J ends lost 4 bases and 0 bases respectively, with 25 bases between them. Germline loops: CDR1 MDHEN, CDR2 SYDVKM. The CDR3 runs 20 residues. CDR3 in amino acids: CASSYPVTGSQGDSNQPQHF. In DNA, the CDR3 is TGTGCCAGCAGTTACCCCGTGACAGGCTCCCAAGGGGATAGCAATCAGCCCCAGCATTTT.

V and J are TRBV27 and TRBJ2-3; TRBD2 matches at 7 bases. The CDR3 has 15 residues. V lost 3 bases and J lost 2; bases outside the gene matches: 5. Germline CDR1 MNHEY, CDR2 SMNVEV (reference sequence). CDR3 DNA: TGTGCCAGCAGTTTTAAGCGGGACTACACAGATACGCAGTATTTT. Translating it yields CASSFKRDYTDTQYF.

This clone was seen more than once but under ten times. The genes are TRBV9 and TRBJ2-1; 9 bases match TRBD2. CDR1 and CDR2 from the germline V gene are SGDLS and YYNGEE. The CDR3 is 16 amino acids. V lost 0 bases, J lost 4 bases, and 5 bases stayed unmatched. CDR3 loop: CASSVASGAYYNEQFF. CDR3 DNA sequence: TGTGCCAGCAGCGTAGCTAGCGGGGCCTATTACAATGAGCAGTTCTTC.

The genes are TRBV18 and TRBJ2-6; D might be TRBD1 (6 bases). CDR1 and CDR2 from the germline V gene are KGHSH and LQKENI. The CDR3 spans 17 residues. V lost 3 bases to trimming and J lost 0 bases, with 12 bases between them. CDR3 DNA sequence: TGTGCCAGCTCACCGCGACAGGACACCTCTGGGGCCAACGTCCTGACTTTC. This codes for CASSPRQDTSGANVLTF. Using reference TRBV18 and TRBJ2-6 for the parts outside the CDR3, the full variable domain is NAGVMQNPRHLVRRRGQEARLRCSPMKGHSHVYWYRQLPEEGLKFMVYLQKENIIDESGMPKERFSAEFPKEGPSILRIQQVVRGDSAAYFCASSPRQDTSGANVLTFGAGSRLTVL.

With regard to this clone: Relative to the germline gene, one junction end is altered; a read error may explain this. The chain employs TRBV6-1 and TRBJ1-2; D gene uncertain. The CDR3 has 11 amino acids. Germline-derived CDR1 and CDR2 are MNHNS and SASEGT. CDR3 sequence: CASSYAGRWAF. The CDR3 DNA is TGTGCCAGCAGTTACGCCGGGCGGTGGGCCTTC.

The genes are TRBV7-9 and TRBJ1-2; D may be TRBD1 (5 bases). This CDR3 comprises 16 residues. V lost 3 bases, J lost 5 bases, and 19 bases lay in between. The germline V gene encodes CDR1 SEHNR and CDR2 FQNEAQ (reference sequence). CDR3 sequence (DNA): TGTGCCAGCAGCTTTCCCGACGGGCAGGGAGATTATGGCTACACCTTC. Protein product: CASSFPDGQGDYGYTF.

The gene calls are TRBV5-6 and TRBJ1-1; 7 nucleotides agree with TRBD1. The CDR3 contains 14 residues. Germline V gene lookup returns CDR1 SGHDT and CDR2 YYEEEE. V was clipped by 8 bases and J by 1 base; unmatched bases: 8. CDR3 sequence (DNA): TGTGCCAGTTTTCAGGGGACAGAGAACACTGAAGCTTTCTTT. Protein product: CASFQGTENTEAFF. Together with reference TRBV5-6 and TRBJ1-1, the CDR3 gives the full variable domain: DAGVTQSPTHLIKTRGQQVTLRCSPKSGHDTVSWYQQALGQGPQFIFQYYEEEERQRGNFPDRFSGHQFPNYSSELNVNALLLGDSALYLCASFQGTENTEAFFGQGTRLTVV.

The chain combines TRBV6-1 with TRBJ2-3; D unresolved. Germline loops: CDR1 MNHNS, CDR2 SASEGT. The V gene lost 6 bases and the J gene lost 4 bases, with 14 bases spanning the gap. The CDR3 is 14 residues long. The CDR3 coding sequence is TGTGCCAGCAGAACGCCTCGAGACGCAGATACGCAGTATTTT. Amino acids: CASRTPRDADTQYF.

Here the CDR3 DNA reads TGCAGCGTTGAAGATCTGGGACGGGGAGGTACTGAAGCTTTCTTT. Its translation is CSVEDLGRGGTEAFF. The chain recombines TRBV29-1 with TRBJ1-1; TRBD1 might be the D (5 bases). CDR3 length equals 15 residues. Looked up from germline, CDR1 is SQVTM and CDR2 is ANQGSEA. V was shortened by 0 bases and J by 5 bases, with 16 bases between the two germline ends.

The chain is built from TRBV6-1 and TRBJ2-1, with TRBD2 identical over 8 bases. The CDR3 length is 17 residues. Germline V CDR1 and CDR2: MNHNS, SASEGT. With V trimmed by 2 bases and J by 7 bases, 13 bases remained unmatched. CDR3: CASSEKPSGSPLNEQFF. The CDR3 nucleotides are TGTGCCAGCAGTGAAAAGCCCAGCGGGAGCCCCCTAAATGAGCAGTTCTTC.

V is TRBV7-8 and J is TRBJ2-1; TRBD1 aligns across 8 bases. From germline, CDR1 is SGHVS and CDR2 FQNEAQ. This CDR3 is built from 16 residues. J was trimmed by 5 bases and V by 5 bases; bases with no gene match: 11. The CDR3 region has the DNA TGTGCCAGCAGCCAGCCCCAGGGGGCGAGGGACAATGAGCAGTTCTTC. Protein: CASSQPQGARDNEQFF. Full variable domain (rest looked up from reference TRBV7-8 and TRBJ2-1): GAGVSQSPRYKVAKRGQDVALRCDPISGHVSLFWYQQALGQGPEFLTYFQNEAQLDKSGLPSDRFFAERPEGSVSTLKIQRTQQEDSAVYLCASSQPQGARDNEQFFGPGTRLTVL.

The chain joins TRBV11-3 to TRBJ2-3; 10 nucleotides align to TRBD2. The CDR3 contains 15 residues. Germline assignment: CDR1 SGHNT and CDR2 YENEEA. V lost 4 bases and J lost 2; bases outside the gene matches: 3. The CDR3 bases are TGTGCCAGCAGCTCTGGACTAGCGGCCACAGATACGCAGTATTTT. Its translation is CASSSGLAATDTQYF.

CDR3: CASSPPGQTGNTIYF. The CDR3 bases are TGTGCCAGCAGCCCTCCAGGGCAGACTGGAAACACCATATATTTT. The V and J genes are TRBV25-1 and TRBJ1-3, with a tentative D call TRBD1 (5 bases). Germline CDR1 is MGHDK and CDR2 is SYGVNS. Deletions cut 6 bases from V and 2 bases from J, with 14 bases between. This CDR3 has 15 amino acids.

The chain is built from TRBV6-6 and TRBJ2-3; 12 bases fit TRBD1. Germline V CDR1 and CDR2: MNHNY, SVGAGI (reference sequence). The CDR3 contains 16 residues. The ends lost 2 bases at V and 6 bases at J; junction bases unmatched: 6. CDR3 coding DNA: TGTGCCAGCAGTTACAGGGGACAGGGGGCGGCGGATACGCAGTATTTT. Protein product: CASSYRGQGAADTQYF.

J is TRBJ2-5 and V is TRBV4-3; D gene uncertain. In germline, CDR1 is LGHNA, CDR2 YSLEER. Trimming took off 0 bases at V and 1 base at J, with 18 bases between the two ends. The length of the CDR3 is 18 residues. The CDR3 region is CASSQDLRRLHRQETQYF. The DNA of the CDR3 is TGCGCCAGCAGCCAAGATTTACGCAGATTACACCGCCAAGAGACCCAGTACTTC.

The chain recombines TRBV28 with TRBJ2-7, with TRBD1 identical over 7 bases. This CDR3 has 15 amino acids. The junction had 13 bases not matched to a gene; V was cut back by 5 bases and J by 6 bases. Germline assignment: CDR1 MDHEN and CDR2 SYDVKM. CDR3 DNA sequence: TGTGCCAGCAGTCAAAGGGGACAGTTAGACGCCGAGCAGTACTTC. It codes for CASSQRGQLDAEQYF.

The rearrangement links TRBV14 to TRBJ2-6; 9 nucleotides align to TRBD2. This CDR3 has 19 residues. J was trimmed by 4 bases and V by 4 bases; bases with no gene match: 14. CDR1 and CDR2 from the germline V gene are SGHDN and FVKESK. For the CDR3, the DNA is TGTGCCAGCAGCCCCCGGGGGGTAGCGGGAGCAAGGGGGGCCAACGTCCTGACTTTC. Its translation: CASSPRGVAGARGANVLTF.